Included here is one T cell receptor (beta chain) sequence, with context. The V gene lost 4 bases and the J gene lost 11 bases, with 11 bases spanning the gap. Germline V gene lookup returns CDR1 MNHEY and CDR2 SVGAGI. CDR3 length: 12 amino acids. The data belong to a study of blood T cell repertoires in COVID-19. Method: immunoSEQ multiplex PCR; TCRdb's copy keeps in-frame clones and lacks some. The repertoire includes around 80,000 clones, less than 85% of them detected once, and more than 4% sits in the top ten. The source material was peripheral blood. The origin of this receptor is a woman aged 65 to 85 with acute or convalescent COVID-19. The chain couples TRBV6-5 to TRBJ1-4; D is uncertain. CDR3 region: CASSSDSLKLFF. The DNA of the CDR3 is TGTGCCAGCAGTTCGGACTCCCTTAAACTGTTTTTT.